The 24 T cell receptor beta chains below come from one sample, sequenced in a study of radiotherapy plus CTLA-4 blockade in lung cancer (dated by TCRdb to 2016 to 2018). Library preparation was by the immunoSEQ multiplex PCR assay. The clones in this table, taken by TCRdb from immuneACCESS, are in-frame only. Not every clone is retained; where verified, under half of the shortfall comes from an unresolved V gene, and the cause of the rest is unknown. The sample table holds roughly 75,000 clones, of which 60% to 85% were seen once. The ten largest clones add up to 22% of the sample. The sample here was peripheral blood, taken from a patient treated with radiotherapy plus ipilimumab. These TCRs come from a human donor with non-small cell lung cancer whose response to radiotherapy plus ipilimumab could not be evaluated. Some clones in this sample may be carry-over from other donors' samples.

V and J are TRBV6-5 and TRBJ1-4; perhaps TRBD1 as D (6 bases). The CDR3 length is 15 residues. Trimming removed 6 bases from V and 0 bases from J, with 11 bases in between. From germline, CDR1 is MNHEY and CDR2 SVGAGI. The CDR3 DNA reads as TGTGCCAGCAGGCTAGAGGGGGCAACTAATGAAAAACTGTTTTTT. Encoded protein: CASRLEGATNEKLFF.

This rearrangement joins TRBV10-3 to TRBJ2-5, with D possibly being TRBD1 (6 bases). The J call may be faulty, since TRBJ2-7 better matches the DNA end. Per the germline V gene, CDR1 is ENHRY and CDR2 is SYGVKD. The CDR3 runs 14 residues. CDR3 sequence (DNA): TGTGCCATCTCCACGCGACAGGACTCCTACGAGCAGTACTTC. Its translation is CAISTRQDSYEQYF.

The CDR3 DNA reads TGTGCCAGCAGTCCTCGACAAATTAGCAATCAGCCCCAGCATTTT. Encoded protein: CASSPRQISNQPQHF. The chain recombines TRBV5-8 with TRBJ1-5; unclear D gene. The ends were cut back, 5 bases at V and 0 bases at J, with 12 bases in the middle. This CDR3 is built from 15 residues. Germline V gives CDR1 SGHTS, CDR2 YDEGEE.

This clone was detected only once. CDR3 sequence: CASSLEQGPNYGYTF. DNA of the CDR3: TGCGCCAGCAGCCTAGAACAGGGTCCAAACTATGGCTACACCTTC. The chain couples TRBV4-3 to TRBJ1-2; a possible D gene is TRBD1 (6 bases). CDR1 is LGHNA, CDR2 YSLEER, per germline. CDR3 length equals 15 residues. Trimming took 4 bases from V and 2 from J, leaving 14 bases between them.

This chain connects TRBV5-5 to TRBJ2-5, with 10 positions matching TRBD2. Trimming at V came to 1 base and at J to 3 bases, leaving 0 bases not matched to a gene. Per the germline V gene, CDR1 is SGHKS and CDR2 is YYEKEE (reference sequence). The length of the CDR3 is 14 residues. The CDR3 nucleotides are TGTGCCAGCAGCTTGCTAGCGGGGGAAGAGACCCAGTACTTC. Its translation: CASSLLAGEETQYF. Full variable domain (remainder filled in from reference TRBV5-5 and TRBJ2-5): DAGVTQSPTHLIKTRGQQVTLRCSPISGHKSVSWYQQVLGQGPQFIFQYYEKEERGRGNFPDRFSARQFPNYSSELNVNALLLGDSALYLCASSLLAGEETQYFGPGTRLLVL.

The chain is built from TRBV27 and TRBJ2-3; D ambiguous. Germline CDR1 is MNHEY and CDR2 is SMNVEV (reference sequence). Deletions cut 7 bases from V and 4 bases from J, with 12 bases between. This CDR3 is 13 amino acids long. The CDR3 DNA is TGTGCCAGCACTACTCCTTTGGCAGATACGCAGTATTTT. Translation: CASTTPLADTQYF.

The chain combines TRBV2 with TRBJ1-6, with 11 bases aligning to TRBD1. Trimming at V came to 5 bases and at J to 0 bases, leaving 3 bases not matched to a gene. The CDR3 length is 17 residues. Germline lookup yields CDR1 SNHLY and CDR2 FYNNEI. In DNA, the CDR3 is TGTGCCAGCAGTCGGGACAGGGGGAGCTCCTATAATTCACCCCTCCACTTT. Translated, it gives CASSRDRGSSYNSPLHF.

This chain links TRBV6-5 with TRBJ2-7, with TRBD1 matching over 9 bases. The CDR3 has 15 residues. Germline V CDR1 and CDR2: MNHEY, SVGAGI. V lost 2 bases and J lost 2; bases outside the gene matches: 4. The CDR3 coding sequence is TGTGCCAGCAGTTACCGGGACAGGGTCCCCTACGAGCAGTACTTC. Residues: CASSYRDRVPYEQYF.

J is TRBJ2-3 and V is TRBV5-4; 9 nucleotides align to TRBD2. This CDR3 spans 17 amino acids. Germline lookup yields CDR1 SGHNT and CDR2 YYREEE (reference sequence). V gave up 0 bases and J gave up 1 base; unmatched junction bases: 6. CDR3 in amino acids: CASSLALSSGGTDTQYF. CDR3 nucleotide sequence: TGTGCCAGCAGCTTGGCCCTGTCTAGCGGGGGCACAGATACGCAGTATTTT.

The chain carries TRBV18 and TRBJ2-4, with TRBD1 matching 7 bases. CDR1 is KGHSH and CDR2 is LQKENI in the germline V gene. The junction had 8 bases not matched to a gene; V was cut back by 4 bases and J by 2 bases. The length of the CDR3 is 16 residues. Here the CDR3 DNA reads TGTGCCAGCTCACGTGAGACAGGGTGGACCAAAAACATTCAGTACTTC. Amino acid sequence: CASSRETGWTKNIQYF.

The CDR3 protein is CASSLASLTDTQYF. The CDR3 nucleotides read TGTGCCAGCAGCTTAGCATCCCTCACAGATACGCAGTATTTT. V is TRBV7-2 and J is TRBJ2-3; no clear D gene. Looked up from germline, CDR1 is SGHTA and CDR2 is FQGNSA. The CDR3 is 14 residues long. The V gene lost 0 bases and the J gene lost 2 bases, with 6 bases spanning the gap.

A few counts support this clone. V gene TRBV19 combines with J gene TRBJ1-1, with D unresolved. The V end was cut by 6 bases, the J end by 0 bases, with 8 bases between. This CDR3 spans 13 amino acids. The germline gives CDR1 LNHDA, CDR2 SQIVND (reference sequence). The CDR3 coding sequence is TGTGCCAGTAGCGCGGGAATGAACACTGAAGCTTTCTTT. Amino acid sequence: CASSAGMNTEAFF.

This chain connects TRBV10-3 to TRBJ1-2; D remains unclear. The CDR3 runs 15 residues. CDR1 is ENHRY, CDR2 SYGVKD, per germline. V lost 4 bases to trimming and J lost 11 bases, with 23 bases between them. Written as DNA, the CDR3 is TGTGCCATCAGTGGGGAGACTCTTGACCGGCCCCGGTACACCTTC. Its translation is CAISGETLDRPRYTF.

CDR3: CASSSDSRGGYTF. The CDR3 DNA follows: TGTGCCAGCAGTTCAGACAGTAGAGGAGGCTACACCTTC. The chain couples TRBV27 to TRBJ1-2, with D possibly matching TRBD1 (5 bases). Germline values: CDR1 MNHEY, CDR2 SMNVEV (reference sequence). V lost 4 bases and J lost 8, with 14 bases in between. This CDR3 is 13 amino acids long.

This chain connects TRBV28 to TRBJ2-2, with D perhaps TRBD1 (8 bases). V dropped 6 bases and J dropped 7 bases, with 33 bases sitting between them. The germline V gene encodes CDR1 MDHEN and CDR2 SYDVKM. This CDR3 contains 20 residues. The DNA of the CDR3 is TGTGCCAGCAGCCCACAGGGGGTAGCAGGAGGAGGCGCGGGGGTCGGGGAGCTGTTTTTT. The encoded protein is CASSPQGVAGGGAGVGELFF.

On this clone: At the DNA level, this CDR3 is encoded by other sequences in the same sample as well. The rearrangement uses TRBV4-1 and TRBJ1-2, with 7 bases fitting TRBD1. Germline CDR1 and CDR2: MGHRA and YSYEKL. The V and J ends lost 1 base and 0 bases, in that order; junction bases with no gene match: 2. The CDR3 has 15 residues. The CDR3 spells CASSQAGTANYGYTF. The CDR3 DNA sequence: TGCGCCAGCAGCCAAGCGGGGACAGCTAACTATGGCTACACCTTC.

The rearrangement links TRBV9 to TRBJ2-3; 8 bases are a match to TRBD2. Germline loops: CDR1 SGDLS, CDR2 YYNGEE. The ends lost 0 bases at V and 7 bases at J; junction bases unmatched: 7. This CDR3 is 15 amino acids long. The CDR3 spells CASSVGSGGMNTQYF. Here the CDR3 DNA reads TGTGCCAGCAGCGTAGGAAGCGGGGGAATGAATACGCAGTATTTT.

This clone was detected only once. One end of the junction is discordant with germline, which a read error may explain. The chain is built from TRBV18 and TRBJ2-1, with D uncertain. The CDR3 runs to 15 residues. Germline assignment: CDR1 KGHSH and CDR2 LQKENI. The CDR3 DNA reads TGTGCCAGCTCACTCGAGGAGTTATCCTCCAATGAGCAGTTCTTC. Translating it yields CASSLEELSSNEQFF.

The V and J genes are TRBV28 and TRBJ2-2; 8 nucleotides align to TRBD1. This CDR3 has 14 amino acids. J was trimmed by 4 bases and V by 5 bases; bases with no gene match: 3. The germline V gene has CDR1 MDHEN and CDR2 SYDVKM. CDR3 nucleotides: TGTGCCAGCAGTCCCACAGGGGGCACCGGGGAGCTGTTTTTT. Amino acid sequence: CASSPTGGTGELFF.

The V call is TRBV6-4, the J call TRBJ2-2; a possible D gene is TRBD1 (6 bases). CDR3 size: 14 residues. V lost 5 bases and J 4 bases, leaving 11 bases between the germline ends. Germline CDR1 MRHNA, CDR2 SNTAGT. The CDR3 sequence: CASSLGHRTGELFF. The CDR3, as DNA: TGTGCCAGCAGTCTGGGACATCGCACCGGGGAGCTGTTTTTT.

CDR3 amino acids: CAIRGQGDTEAFF. The CDR3 region has the DNA TGTGCCATCAGGGGCCAGGGGGACACTGAAGCTTTCTTT. The chain joins TRBV10-3 to TRBJ1-1; 7 bases line up with TRBD1. V dropped 6 bases and J dropped 3; count of bases not matched to a gene: 4. The germline CDR1 and CDR2 sequences are ENHRY and SYGVKD. The CDR3 covers 13 residues.

J is TRBJ1-4 and V is TRBV6-1; 7 positions agree with TRBD1. This CDR3 is 13 amino acids long. With 2 bases clipped from V and 13 bases from J, the junction kept 7 bases outside the gene matches. Germline lookup yields CDR1 MNHNS and CDR2 SASEGT. CDR3 loop: CASSETSYRGLFF. CDR3 bases: TGTGCCAGCAGTGAAACCTCCTACAGGGGACTGTTTTTT.

The chain joins TRBV5-1 to TRBJ1-4, with D possibly TRBD1 on 6 matching bases. The CDR3 runs 15 residues. V lost 2 bases and J lost 3, with 11 bases in between. Looked up from germline, CDR1 is SGHRS and CDR2 is YFSETQ. CDR3 sequence: CASSFLGAANEKLFF. For the CDR3, the DNA is TGCGCCAGCAGCTTTTTGGGGGCCGCTAATGAAAAACTGTTTTTT.

The chain couples TRBV28 to TRBJ1-5, with 12 bases matching TRBD1. V trimming: 7 bases; J trimming: 2 bases; junction bases outside the gene matches: 9. The CDR3 is 17 amino acids. Per the germline V gene, CDR1 is MDHEN and CDR2 is SYDVKM. CDR3 region: CASTRDRGRSGNQPQHF. In DNA, the CDR3 is TGTGCCAGCACTCGGGACAGGGGGCGTTCGGGCAATCAGCCCCAGCATTTT.